The clone carrying this TCR beta chain appeared a few times. The CDR3 covers 11 residues. Germline V CDR1 and CDR2: MNHNS, SASEGT. The V end was cut by 3 bases, the J end by 4 bases, with 3 bases between. A library of TCRbeta sequences, prepared with unique molecular identifiers, was generated. TCRdb recomputed calls from the PCR reads with MiXCR, one row per CDR3 protein. Counted here are 200,000 to 250,000 distinct CDR3 sequences, approximately 9% occurring once; the ten biggest clones make up around 6.2%. This sample is part of a study of T-cell reconstitution after alpha-beta-depleted transplantation in children.

The sequenced sample was PBMCs from the stem cell graft donor, obtained from the stem cell graft. The TCR sequence derives from a human donor who donated a stem cell graft to a child with acute lymphoblastic leukemia. The rearrangement links TRBV6-1 to TRBJ1-1; D is ambiguous. CDR3 region: CASSEITEAFF. Written as DNA, the CDR3 is TGTGCCAGCAGTGAGATCACTGAAGCTTTCTTT.